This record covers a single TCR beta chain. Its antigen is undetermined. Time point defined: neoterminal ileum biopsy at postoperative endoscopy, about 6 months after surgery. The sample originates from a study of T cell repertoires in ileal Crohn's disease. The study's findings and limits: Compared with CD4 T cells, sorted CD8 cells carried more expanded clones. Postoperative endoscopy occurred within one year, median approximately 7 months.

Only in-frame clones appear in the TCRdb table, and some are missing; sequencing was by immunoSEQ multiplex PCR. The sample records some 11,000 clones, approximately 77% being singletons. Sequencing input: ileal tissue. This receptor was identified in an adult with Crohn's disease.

CDR3 in DNA: TGCGCCAGCATCGCCGAGGCCTGGACAGGGAACACAGATACGCAGTATTTT. This encodes CASIAEAWTGNTDTQYF. The rearrangement links TRBV10-2 to TRBJ2-3; 8 bases fit TRBD1. The length of the CDR3 is 17 residues. Germline loops: CDR1 WSHSY, CDR2 SAAADI. Trimming at V came to 7 bases and at J to 2 bases, leaving 14 bases not matched to a gene.